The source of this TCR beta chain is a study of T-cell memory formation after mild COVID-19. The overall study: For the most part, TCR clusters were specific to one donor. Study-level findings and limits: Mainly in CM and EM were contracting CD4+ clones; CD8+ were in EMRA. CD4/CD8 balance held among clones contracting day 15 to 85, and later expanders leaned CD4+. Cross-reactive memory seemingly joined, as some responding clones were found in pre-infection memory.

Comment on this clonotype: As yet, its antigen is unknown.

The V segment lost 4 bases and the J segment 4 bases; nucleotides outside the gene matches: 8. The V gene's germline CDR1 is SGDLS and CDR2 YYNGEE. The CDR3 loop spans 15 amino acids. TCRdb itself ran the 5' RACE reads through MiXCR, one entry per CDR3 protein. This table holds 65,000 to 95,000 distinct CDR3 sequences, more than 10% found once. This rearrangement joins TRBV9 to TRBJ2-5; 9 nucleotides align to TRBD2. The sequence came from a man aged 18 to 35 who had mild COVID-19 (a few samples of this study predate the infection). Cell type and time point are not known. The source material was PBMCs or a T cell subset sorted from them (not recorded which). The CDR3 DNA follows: TGTGCCAGCAGCACCCCGCGGGGGGGCCTAGAGACCCAGTACTTC. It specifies CASSTPRGGLETQYF. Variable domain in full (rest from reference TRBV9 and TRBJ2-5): DSGVTQTPKHLITATGQRVTLRCSPRSGDLSVYWYQQSLDQGLQFLIQYYNGEERAKGNILERFSAQQFPDLHSELNLSSLELGDSALYFCASSTPRGGLETQYFGPGTRLLVL.